The 29 T cell receptor beta chains in this list originate from one sample, sequenced in a study of T-cell reconstitution after alpha-beta-depleted transplantation in children. Preparation of the TCRbeta library was carried out with unique molecular identifiers. TCRdb itself ran the PCR reads through MiXCR, one entry per CDR3 protein. The sample lists 600,000 or so distinct CDR3 sequences; under 30% were seen once. Sequencing used PBMCs, mostly from graft donor cells, obtained 360 days after TCRalphabeta/CD19-depleted stem cell transplant. These receptors all stem from a boy under three years old who had a stem cell transplant for acute myeloid leukemia, so the T cells may come from the graft donor.

This clonotype came up a few times. This chain joins TRBV20-1 and TRBJ2-4; D gene ambiguous. Germline CDR1 DFQATT, CDR2 SNEGSKA (reference sequence). This CDR3 spans 14 amino acids. Trimming cost V 0 bases and J 4 bases, with 10 bases left between them. The chain's CDR3 is CSARDTDAKNIQYF. CDR3 nucleotides: TGCAGTGCTAGAGACACAGACGCTAAAAACATTCAGTACTTC.

At least ten counts were recorded for this clonotype. The V and J genes are TRBV29-1 and TRBJ2-1, with D unclear. Germline CDR1 reads SQVTM; CDR2 reads ANQGSEA. There are 11 residues in the CDR3. V lost 4 bases to trimming and J lost 16 bases, with 17 bases between them. The CDR3 spells CSVGSPERLFF. In DNA, the CDR3 is TGCAGCGTTGGAAGCCCGGAGAGGCTTTTCTTC.

This clonotype was counted many times. The J gene is TRBJ2-3, the V gene TRBV5-6, with TRBD1 identical over 9 bases. Trimming at V came to 3 bases and at J to 0 bases, leaving 5 bases not matched to a gene. The V gene's germline CDR1 is SGHDT and CDR2 YYEEEE. The CDR3 totals 16 residues. CDR3 residues: CASSSRDRVSTDTQYF. The DNA of the CDR3 is TGTGCCAGCAGCTCCCGGGACAGGGTCAGCACAGATACGCAGTATTTT.

There are many counts of this clonotype. The CDR3 here is CASSLPQETGELFF. In DNA form, the CDR3 reads TGTGCCAGCAGCTTGCCACAGGAGACCGGGGAGCTGTTTTTT. The V call is TRBV5-5, the J call TRBJ2-2; tentatively, D is TRBD1 (5 bases). The length of the CDR3 is 14 residues. Per the germline V gene, CDR1 is SGHKS and CDR2 is YYEKEE (reference sequence). Trimming removed 1 base at V and 5 bases at J, with 9 bases between. The full variable domain, with the rest looked up from reference TRBV5-5 and TRBJ2-2, is DAGVTQSPTHLIKTRGQQVTLRCSPISGHKSVSWYQQVLGQGPQFIFQYYEKEERGRGNFPDRFSARQFPNYSSELNVNALLLGDSALYLCASSLPQETGELFFGEGSRLTVL.

This clonotype was observed a handful of times. The V and J genes are TRBV6-1 and TRBJ1-5; D gene uncertain. Per the germline V gene, CDR1 is MNHNS and CDR2 is SASEGT. Trimming removed 5 bases at V and 2 bases at J, with 13 bases between. This CDR3 contains 15 residues. The CDR3 DNA follows: TGTGCCAGCAGTCCGGACGGGGAGGGCAATCAGCCCCAGCATTTT. Its protein product is CASSPDGEGNQPQHF.

This clonotype was detected a few times. The genes are TRBV7-6 and TRBJ2-3; 7 nucleotides align to TRBD2. The CDR3 is made up of 16 amino acids. J lost 6 bases, V lost 4 bases, and 13 bases had no gene match. CDR1 is SGHVS and CDR2 is FNYEAQ in the germline V gene. As DNA, the CDR3 is TGTGCCAGCAGCTCCCGGGGGGACTACCTTCAGGATACGCAGTATTTT. Translated: CASSSRGDYLQDTQYF.

This clonotype appeared many times. The V call is TRBV3-1, the J call TRBJ2-1, with D hard to call. Per germline, CDR1 LGHDT and CDR2 YNNKEL (reference sequence). V lost 1 base and J lost 0, with 19 bases in between. This CDR3 is built from 19 residues. This CDR3 is CASSQVRLRTPSSYNEQFF. The CDR3 coding sequence is TGTGCCAGCAGCCAAGTGAGGCTGAGGACCCCCAGCTCCTACAATGAGCAGTTCTTC.

This rearrangement joins TRBV5-1 to TRBJ2-3; D is ambiguous. Germline lookup yields CDR1 SGHRS and CDR2 YFSETQ. The CDR3 sequence is 13 residues long. Trimming stripped 6 bases from V and 0 bases from J, with 8 bases between. The CDR3 DNA sequence: TGCGCCAGCACCCGGACCAGCACAGATACGCAGTATTTT. Amino acids: CASTRTSTDTQYF.

This clonotype occurred once. The chain couples TRBV7-9 to TRBJ1-1; a weak D match, TRBD1 (5 bases). CDR1 SEHNR and CDR2 FQNEAQ come from the germline V gene (reference sequence). The ends were cut back, 11 bases at V and 4 bases at J, with 20 bases in the middle. CDR3 length: 14 amino acids. As DNA, the CDR3 is TGTGCCCGCCCCCGGGGCATTAGGGTCACTGAAGCTTTCTTT. It codes for CARPRGIRVTEAFF.

This clonotype has a handful of counts. The chain links TRBV28 to TRBJ2-5; TRBD2 matches 9 bases. The ends lost 2 bases at V and 7 bases at J; junction bases unmatched: 11. Germline assignment: CDR1 MDHEN and CDR2 SYDVKM. CDR3 length: 16 residues. The CDR3: CASSLRGSGGMVTQYF. The CDR3 bases are TGTGCCAGCAGTTTAAGAGGGAGCGGGGGGATGGTGACCCAGTACTTC.

The genes are TRBV18 and TRBJ2-7; the match to TRBD1 covers 7 bases. V shed 0 bases, J shed 8 bases, and the junction held 4 bases outside the gene matches. The CDR3 is 13 residues long. CDR1 and CDR2 (germline): KGHSH, LQKENI. The CDR3 spells CASSPPETGQQYF. The CDR3 nucleotides are TGTGCCAGCTCACCACCAGAGACAGGGCAGCAGTACTTC.

This clonotype was detected a few times. A much larger clone differs by one base, so this may be a read error. The CDR3 region has the DNA TGTGCCAGCAGTGGGACACGGAACACTGAAGCTTTCTTT. This gives the protein CASSGTRNTEAFF. The chain couples TRBV6-1 to TRBJ1-1; D possibly corresponds to TRBD1 (5 bases). V was cut by 4 bases and J by 1 base, with 7 bases left in between. The CDR3 is 13 residues long. Germline values: CDR1 MNHNS, CDR2 SASEGT.

The table lists this clonotype with a few counts. This chain joins TRBV29-1 and TRBJ2-3; D is perhaps TRBD1 (7 bases). The germline V gene has CDR1 SQVTM and CDR2 ANQGSEA. V was clipped by 4 bases and J by 0 bases, with 20 bases between them. The CDR3 loop spans 17 amino acids. CDR3 DNA: TGCAGCGTTGCAGGGGGGTGGGTCAGCGGGAGCACAGATACGCAGTATTTT. Encoded protein: CSVAGGWVSGSTDTQYF.

Ten or more counts support this clonotype. CDR3 bases: TGTGCCAGCAGCTTGACAGGGGGGAAAGTCCCACTCATGGAGGGCGGCTACACTGAAGCTTTCTTT. Its translation is CASSLTGGKVPLMEGGYTEAFF. The chain links TRBV13 to TRBJ1-1; 9 bases map to TRBD1. V was clipped by 3 bases and J by 3 bases; unmatched bases: 26. Germline V gene data show CDR1 as PRHDT and CDR2 as FYEKMQ (reference sequence). The CDR3 loop spans 22 amino acids. Looking up the rest from reference TRBV13 and TRBJ1-1 gives the full variable domain: AAGVIQSPRHLIKEKRETATLKCYPIPRHDTVYWYQQGPGQDPQFLISFYEKMQSDKGSIPDRFSAQQFSDYHSELNMSSLELGDSALYFCASSLTGGKVPLMEGGYTEAFFGQGTRLTVV.

This clonotype was found many times. The V and J genes are TRBV12-3 or TRBV12-4 and TRBJ2-1; 13 positions agree with TRBD2. The CDR3 has 16 residues. Germline trimming cut 3 bases from V and 5 bases from J; bases unmatched to any gene: 4. CDR3 in DNA: TGTGCCAGCAGTTTCCCGGGACTAGCGGGGAACAATGAGCAGTTCTTC. Translated: CASSFPGLAGNNEQFF.

This clonotype showed up many times. The CDR3 bases are TGTGCCAGCAGCTTGTTCGGGGGGGTCACAGATACGCAGTATTTT. Translating it yields CASSLFGGVTDTQYF. This chain links TRBV7-3 with TRBJ2-3; 8 positions agree with TRBD2. CDR1 and CDR2 from the germline V gene are SGHTA and FQGTGA. This CDR3 comprises 15 residues. With 3 bases clipped from V and 2 bases from J, the junction kept 4 bases outside the gene matches.

This clonotype was detected a few times. The V and J genes are TRBV29-1 and TRBJ1-3; tentative D call: TRBD1 (5 bases). Trimming removed 7 bases from V and 4 bases from J, with 14 bases in between. CDR3 size: 13 residues. The germline V gene encodes CDR1 SQVTM and CDR2 ANQGSEA. The CDR3 region is CSAQGGQGNTIYF. In DNA form, the CDR3 reads TGCAGCGCCCAGGGCGGGCAGGGAAACACCATATATTTT.

V usage is TRBV12-3 or TRBV12-4 and J usage is TRBJ1-1; 9 bases fit TRBD1. With V trimmed by 5 bases and J by 4 bases, 11 bases remained unmatched. This CDR3 contains 16 residues. Here the CDR3 DNA reads TGTGCCAGCAGTAGGGCGGAAGGGACAGGGACCACTGAAGCTTTCTTT. It encodes CASSRAEGTGTTEAFF.

The table lists this clonotype with many counts. The V gene is TRBV29-1, the J gene TRBJ2-3; D gene unclear. V lost 5 bases, J lost 3 bases, and 9 bases lay in between. CDR1 SQVTM and CDR2 ANQGSEA come from the germline V gene. CDR3 size: 12 residues. The CDR3, as DNA: TGCAGCGTTTCGGCCGATACAGATACGCAGTATTTT. This codes for CSVSADTDTQYF.

The genes are TRBV7-9 and TRBJ2-5, with unresolved D. Trimming removed 0 bases from V and 2 bases from J, with 10 bases in between. The V gene's germline CDR1 is SEHNR and CDR2 FQNEAQ (reference sequence). The CDR3 spans 15 residues. CDR3 DNA sequence: TGTGCCAGCAGCTTAGCGCGGTCCCAGCAAGAGACCCAGTACTTC. This codes for CASSLARSQQETQYF.

Worth noting for this clonotype: Just one base apart from a much larger clone, this may be a read error. This rearrangement joins TRBV5-5 to TRBJ2-2; D is unresolved. CDR1 is SGHKS and CDR2 is YYEKEE in the germline V gene (reference sequence). The CDR3 runs to 16 residues. Written as DNA, the CDR3 is TGTTCCAGCAGCTTGCTCAGGATTCGCAACACCGGGGAGCTGTTTTTT. Translated: CSSSLLRIRNTGELFF.

This clonotype was counted a few times. This rearrangement joins TRBV12-3 or TRBV12-4 to TRBJ1-1; 7 bases map to TRBD1. The CDR3 totals 14 residues. V lost 5 bases, J lost 2 bases, and 5 bases stayed unmatched. CDR3 residues: CASSIGQVNTEAFF. The CDR3 DNA is TGTGCCAGCAGTATCGGACAGGTAAACACTGAAGCTTTCTTT.

V usage is TRBV12-3 or TRBV12-4 and J usage is TRBJ2-5, with TRBD2 identical over 13 bases. This CDR3 has 17 amino acids. The V segment lost 6 bases and the J segment 5 bases; nucleotides outside the gene matches: 12. The CDR3 bases are TGTGCCAGCAGCTCCTCGACTAGCGGGGGGCCCAGGGAGACCCAGTACTTC. Translated: CASSSSTSGGPRETQYF.

This clonotype turned up a few times. The chain has TRBV10-2 and TRBJ2-2; 9 nucleotides line up with TRBD2. The CDR3 sequence is 14 residues long. Looked up from germline, CDR1 is WSHSY and CDR2 is SAAADI. The J segment lost 6 bases and the V segment lost 9 bases, leaving 8 bases of the junction unmatched. The CDR3 DNA reads TGCGCCAGTTTTAGCGGGGGCTCTTCCGGGGAGCTGTTTTTT. The encoded protein is CASFSGGSSGELFF.

In this sample, this clonotype turned up many times. The CDR3, as DNA: TGTGCCAGCAGCTTAGCGCCAGGGGGGAACACTGAAGCTTTCTTT. Residues: CASSLAPGGNTEAFF. V and J are TRBV7-8 and TRBJ1-1, with TRBD1 identical over 7 bases. Germline V lookup: CDR1 SGHVS, CDR2 FQNEAQ. With 0 bases clipped from V and 1 base from J, the junction kept 2 bases outside the gene matches. CDR3 size: 15 residues.

This clonotype was seen repeatedly, ten times or more. The J gene is TRBJ1-6, the V gene TRBV20-1; 7 nucleotides match TRBD1. The length of the CDR3 is 13 residues. The germline V gene has CDR1 DFQATT and CDR2 SNEGSKA (reference sequence). The CDR3 bases are TGCAGCACAATGGACAGGTTGGAATCACCCCTCCACTTT. Protein sequence: CSTMDRLESPLHF.

This clonotype was counted only a few times. This chain joins TRBV18 and TRBJ2-1; the D gene is possibly TRBD2 (5 bases). The CDR3 contains 12 residues. The germline V gene encodes CDR1 KGHSH and CDR2 LQKENI. Trimming shortened V by 5 bases and J by 8 bases, and 10 bases separated the two germline ends. The CDR3 region is CASSVSRDEQFF. The CDR3 DNA reads as TGTGCCAGCTCAGTCTCGCGGGATGAGCAGTTCTTC.

This rearrangement joins TRBV18 to TRBJ1-1; D is undetermined. Germline V gene lookup returns CDR1 KGHSH and CDR2 LQKENI. The V end was cut by 6 bases, the J end by 1 base, with 9 bases between. The CDR3 runs to 13 residues. CDR3 in amino acids: CASSLITNTEAFF. The DNA for the CDR3 is TGTGCCAGCTCTCTGATTACGAACACTGAAGCTTTCTTT.

This clonotype was seen ten or more times. DNA of the CDR3: TGTGCCAGCAGGCCGGACGGACAAGAGACCCAGTACTTC. Its protein product is CASRPDGQETQYF. This chain connects TRBV5-6 to TRBJ2-5; D uncertain. Trimming stripped 5 bases from V and 2 bases from J, with 10 bases between. Germline V lookup: CDR1 SGHDT, CDR2 YYEEEE. CDR3 length: 13 amino acids. Filled out from reference TRBV5-6 and TRBJ2-5, the complete variable domain reads DAGVTQSPTHLIKTRGQQVTLRCSPKSGHDTVSWYQQALGQGPQFIFQYYEEEERQRGNFPDRFSGHQFPNYSSELNVNALLLGDSALYLCASRPDGQETQYFGPGTRLLVL.